This T cell receptor (beta chain) was profiled in a study of cytomegalovirus exposure and HLA in healthy donors. Study results and limitations: Earlier analysis yielded a pattern in which most TCR beta V segments were productive about 90% or about 30% of the time. Among TCR sequences, most were rare, though some public TCRs appeared in many donors. Later, TCR association rates were found to vary by HLA locus, highest for DRB1 and lowest for HLA-C.

V was shortened by 3 bases and J by 7 bases, with 15 bases between the two germline ends. CDR1 is LNHDA, CDR2 SQIVND, per germline (reference sequence). The CDR3 has 14 residues. In its sample, this clone was seen once. Its antigen is currently unknown. PCR employed 60 Vbeta and 13 Jbeta primers. Some clones are missing from TCRdb's copy, which holds only in-frame ones; the method was immunoSEQ multiplex PCR. This table has some 200,000 clones, approximately 67% appearing once. Sequenced input: PBMCs. The TCR originated in a man aged 40-50 years in good health and CMV-seronegative. The chain is built from TRBV19 and TRBJ1-2; D possibly corresponds to TRBD1 (5 bases). The CDR3 here is CASSMDIQVFGYTF. CDR3 coding DNA: TGTGCCAGTAGTATGGACATTCAGGTTTTTGGCTACACCTTC.